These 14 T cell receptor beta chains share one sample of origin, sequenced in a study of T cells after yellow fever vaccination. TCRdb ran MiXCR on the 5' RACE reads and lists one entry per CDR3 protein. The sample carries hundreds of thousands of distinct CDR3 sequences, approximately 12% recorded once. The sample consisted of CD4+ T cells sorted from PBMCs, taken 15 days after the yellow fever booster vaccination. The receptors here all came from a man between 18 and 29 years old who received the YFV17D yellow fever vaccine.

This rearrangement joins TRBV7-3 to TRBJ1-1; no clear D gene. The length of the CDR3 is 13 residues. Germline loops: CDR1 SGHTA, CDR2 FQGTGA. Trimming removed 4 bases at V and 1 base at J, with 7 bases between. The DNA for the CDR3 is TGTGCCAGCAGCTGGACGTGGAACACTGAAGCTTTCTTT. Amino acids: CASSWTWNTEAFF.

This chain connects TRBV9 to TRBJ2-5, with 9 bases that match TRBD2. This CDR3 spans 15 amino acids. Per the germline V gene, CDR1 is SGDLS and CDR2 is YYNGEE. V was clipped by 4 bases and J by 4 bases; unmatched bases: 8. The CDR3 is CASSTSSGDLETQYF. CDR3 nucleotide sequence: TGTGCCAGCAGCACGTCTAGCGGGGATCTAGAGACCCAGTACTTC.

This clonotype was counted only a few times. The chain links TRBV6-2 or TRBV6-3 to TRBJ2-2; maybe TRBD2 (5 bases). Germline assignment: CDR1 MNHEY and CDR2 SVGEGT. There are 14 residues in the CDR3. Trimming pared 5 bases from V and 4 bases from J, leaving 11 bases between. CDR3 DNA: TGTGCCAGCAGTCCCGGGGTGGTCACCGGGGAGCTGTTTTTT. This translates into CASSPGVVTGELFF.

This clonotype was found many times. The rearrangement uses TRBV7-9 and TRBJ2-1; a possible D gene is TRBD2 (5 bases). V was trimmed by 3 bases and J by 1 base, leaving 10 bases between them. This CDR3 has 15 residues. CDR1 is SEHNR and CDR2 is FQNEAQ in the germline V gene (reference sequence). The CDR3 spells CASSFRGSSYNEQFF. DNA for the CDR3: TGTGCCAGCAGCTTCCGGGGATCATCCTACAATGAGCAGTTCTTC.

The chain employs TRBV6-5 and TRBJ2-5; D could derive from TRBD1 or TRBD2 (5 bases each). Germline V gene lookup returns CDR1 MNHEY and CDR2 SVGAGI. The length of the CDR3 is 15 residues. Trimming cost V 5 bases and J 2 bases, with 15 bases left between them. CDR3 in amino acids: CASSPPGRKQETQYF. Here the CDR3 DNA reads TGTGCCAGCAGTCCCCCGGGACGGAAGCAAGAGACCCAGTACTTC.

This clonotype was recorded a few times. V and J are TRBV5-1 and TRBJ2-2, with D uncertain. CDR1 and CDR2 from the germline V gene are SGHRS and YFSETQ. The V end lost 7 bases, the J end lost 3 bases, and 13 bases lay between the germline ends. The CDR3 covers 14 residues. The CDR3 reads CASVKTPDTGELFF. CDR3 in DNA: TGCGCCAGCGTGAAGACCCCGGACACCGGGGAGCTGTTTTTT.

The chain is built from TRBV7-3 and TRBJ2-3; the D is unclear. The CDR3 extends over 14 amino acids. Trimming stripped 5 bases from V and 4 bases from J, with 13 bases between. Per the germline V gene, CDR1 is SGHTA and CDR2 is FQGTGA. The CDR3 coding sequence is TGTGCCAGCAGCAAGGCGCAGGTTCCAGATACGCAGTATTTT. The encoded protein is CASSKAQVPDTQYF.

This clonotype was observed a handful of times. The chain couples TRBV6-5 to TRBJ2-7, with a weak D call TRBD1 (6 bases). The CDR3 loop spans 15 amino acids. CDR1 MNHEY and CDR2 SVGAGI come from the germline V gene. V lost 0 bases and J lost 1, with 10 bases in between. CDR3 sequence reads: CASSYSAGVSYEQYF. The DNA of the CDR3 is TGTGCCAGCAGTTACTCGGCAGGGGTATCCTACGAGCAGTACTTC.

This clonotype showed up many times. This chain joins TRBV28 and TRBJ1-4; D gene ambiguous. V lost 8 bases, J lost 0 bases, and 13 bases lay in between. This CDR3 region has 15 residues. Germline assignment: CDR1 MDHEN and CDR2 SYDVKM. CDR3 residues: CASRSAGATNEKLFF. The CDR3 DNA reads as TGTGCCAGCCGGTCCGCGGGAGCAACTAATGAAAAACTGTTTTTT.

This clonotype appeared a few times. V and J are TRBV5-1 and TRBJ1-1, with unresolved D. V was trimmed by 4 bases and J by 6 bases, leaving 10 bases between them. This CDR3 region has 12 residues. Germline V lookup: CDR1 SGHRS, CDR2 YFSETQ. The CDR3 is CASSPPDAEAFF. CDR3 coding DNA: TGCGCCAGCAGCCCCCCGGACGCTGAAGCTTTCTTT.

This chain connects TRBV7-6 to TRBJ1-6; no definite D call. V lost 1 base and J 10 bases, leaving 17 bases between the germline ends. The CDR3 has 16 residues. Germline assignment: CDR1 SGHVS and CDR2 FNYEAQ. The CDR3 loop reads CASSLEPAATRSPLHF. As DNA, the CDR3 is TGTGCCAGCAGCTTAGAGCCGGCCGCAACGAGGTCACCCCTCCACTTT. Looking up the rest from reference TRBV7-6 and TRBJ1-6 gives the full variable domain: GAGVSQSPRYKVTKRGQDVALRCDPISGHVSLYWYRQALGQGPEFLTYFNYEAQQDKSGLPNDRFSAERPEGSISTLTIQRTEQRDSAMYRCASSLEPAATRSPLHFGNGTRLTVT.

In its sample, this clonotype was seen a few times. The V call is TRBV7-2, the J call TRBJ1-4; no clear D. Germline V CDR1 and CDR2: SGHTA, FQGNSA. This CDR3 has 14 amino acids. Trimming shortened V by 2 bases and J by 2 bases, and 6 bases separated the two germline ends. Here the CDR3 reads CASSLQATNEKLFF. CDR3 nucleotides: TGTGCCAGCAGCTTACAGGCGACTAATGAAAAACTGTTTTTT.

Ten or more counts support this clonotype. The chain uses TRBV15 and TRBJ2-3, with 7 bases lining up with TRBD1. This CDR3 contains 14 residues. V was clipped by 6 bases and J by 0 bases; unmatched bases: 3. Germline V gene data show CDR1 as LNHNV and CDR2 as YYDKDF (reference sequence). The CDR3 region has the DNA TGTGCCACCAGAGACAGGGCCAGCACAGATACGCAGTATTTT. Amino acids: CATRDRASTDTQYF.

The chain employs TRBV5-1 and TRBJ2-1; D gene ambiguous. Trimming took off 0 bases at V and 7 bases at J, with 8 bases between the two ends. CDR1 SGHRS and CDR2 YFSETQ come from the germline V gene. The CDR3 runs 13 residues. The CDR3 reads CASSLDPANEQFF. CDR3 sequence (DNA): TGCGCCAGCAGCTTGGATCCAGCTAATGAGCAGTTCTTC.